A selection of T cell receptor beta chains follows, all from one sample in a study of response to subunit inactivated influenza vaccine. Via MiXCR, TCRdb re-called the RT-PCR reads, giving one row per CDR3 protein. The data hold a few hundred thousand distinct CDR3 sequences, with 22% observed a single time. Specimen: PBMCs from blood, collected 21 months after vaccination. The receptors originated from a man in his fifties or sixties who received an inactivated influenza vaccine. Both conserved end residues are part of each CDR3. The D gene is left open where the match is weak. Size tells how often a clone was seen (once, few, many) or the class of an expanded clone, and some rows leave it out.

J: TRBJ1-1; D: .; V: TRBV29-1; size: .; DNA: TGCAGCGTTGTCAGGGATTCCACTGAAGCTTTCTTT; CDR3: CSVVRDSTEAFF
J: TRBJ2-3; D: .; V: TRBV7-9; size: .; DNA: TGTGCCAGCAGCTCCCAAACAGATACGCAGTATTTT; CDR3: CASSSQTDTQYF
J: TRBJ2-1; D: TRBD1; V: TRBV5-1; size: .; DNA: TGCGCCAGCAGCTGGGGCCCCCCGGACAGGGGGGGTTATGAGCAGTTCTTC; CDR3: CASSWGPPDRGGYEQFF
J: TRBJ1-6; D: .; V: TRBV25-1; size: many; DNA: TGTGCCAGCAGTGAATATATCCCCACAGGGAGGGTGGAATCACCCCTCCACTTT; CDR3: CASSEYIPTGRVESPLHF
J: TRBJ2-1; D: .; V: TRBV6-5; size: few; DNA: TGTGCCAGCAGTTACGAGGAGAACCTATACAATGAGCAGTTCTTC; CDR3: CASSYEENLYNEQFF
J: TRBJ2-2; D: TRBD2; V: TRBV24-1; size: .; DNA: TGTGCCACCAGTGATAAGGCGGGAGATGGCACCGGGGAGCTGTTTTTT; CDR3: CATSDKAGDGTGELFF
J: TRBJ2-5; D: .; V: TRBV29-1; size: .; DNA: TGCAGCGTTGTCCGGGCCACTGGAGGAGAGACCCAGTACTTC; CDR3: CSVVRATGGETQYF
J: TRBJ2-1; D: .; V: TRBV12-3/TRBV12-4; size: .; DNA: TGTGCCAGCAGCATCCCGGATGCCGCTGAGCAGTTCTTC; CDR3: CASSIPDAAEQFF
J: TRBJ1-6; D: TRBD1; V: TRBV7-6; size: few; DNA: TGTGCCAGCAGCAAGGGACAGACCTATTCACCCCTCCACTTT; CDR3: CASSKGQTYSPLHF
J: TRBJ2-1; D: TRBD2; V: TRBV5-1; size: .; DNA: TGCGCCAGCAGCTTGGCGGCTAGCGGGGGGGGCAATGAGCAGTTCTTC; CDR3: CASSLAASGGGNEQFF
J: TRBJ2-5; D: .; V: TRBV3-1; size: .; DNA: TGTGCCAGCAGCCAAGGCGAGGACCAAGGGACCCAGTACTTC; CDR3: CASSQGEDQGTQYF
J: TRBJ2-7; D: TRBD1; V: TRBV6-2/TRBV6-3; size: .; DNA: TGTGCCAGCAGTTACAAACCCCCCGGGACAGGGTTATGGAGTAGGTCCTACGAGCAGTACTTC; CDR3: CASSYKPPGTGLWSRSYEQYF
J: TRBJ2-1; D: TRBD2; V: TRBV27; size: .; DNA: TGTGCCAGCAGTTCCGTTTCGGGACTAGCGGGATATTATGAGCAGTTCTTC; CDR3: CASSSVSGLAGYYEQFF
J: TRBJ1-1; D: .; V: TRBV29-1; size: many; DNA: TGCAGCGTTGATAATACTGAAGCTTTCTTT; CDR3: CSVDNTEAFF
J: TRBJ2-7; D: TRBD2; V: TRBV28; size: once; DNA: TGTGCCAGCTATAGCGGGCCCTGGGGGGAGCAGTACTTC; CDR3: CASYSGPWGEQYF
J: TRBJ2-1; D: .; V: TRBV20-1; size: .; DNA: TGCAGTGCGAGGGGGTCTGTATCCTACAATGAGCAGTTCTTC; CDR3: CSARGSVSYNEQFF
J: TRBJ2-1; D: .; V: TRBV28; size: few; DNA: TGTGCCAGCAGTTTCCCCCCCCTCCCGTTCTCCTACAATGAGCAGTTCTTC; CDR3: CASSFPPLPFSYNEQFF
J: TRBJ2-4; D: .; V: TRBV5-1; size: .; DNA: TGCGCCAGCAGCTTCGGAGGGGGACTCAAAAACATTCAGTACTTC; CDR3: CASSFGGGLKNIQYF
J: TRBJ2-2; D: .; V: TRBV3-1; size: .; DNA: TGTGCCAGCAGCCAGCTGGGTAGCACCGGGGAGCTGTTTTTT; CDR3: CASSQLGSTGELFF
J: TRBJ2-5; D: .; V: TRBV5-5; size: .; DNA: TGTGCCAGCAGCTTTTTGGAAGAGACCCAGTACTTC; CDR3: CASSFLEETQYF
J: TRBJ1-1; D: .; V: TRBV29-1; size: .; DNA: TGCAGCGTTGATCTGGGCCCGGGGTACACTGAAGCTTTCTTT; CDR3: CSVDLGPGYTEAFF
J: TRBJ1-1; D: .; V: TRBV12-3/TRBV12-4; size: many; DNA: TGTGCCAGCAGTAGTCGAGGGAACACTGAAGCTTTCTTT; CDR3: CASSSRGNTEAFF
J: TRBJ2-7; D: .; V: TRBV7-9; size: .; DNA: TGTGCCAGCAGCCTAAATCAGGGTATGCAGTACTTC; CDR3: CASSLNQGMQYF
J: TRBJ1-2; D: .; V: TRBV4-1; size: .; DNA: TGCGCCAGCAGTCAAGAAGGGGGAGGAAGGGCGGGTGGCTACACCTTC; CDR3: CASSQEGGGRAGGYTF
J: TRBJ2-3; D: TRBD2; V: TRBV7-3; size: few; DNA: TGTGCCAGCAGCTTGAGCGGGAGGGGGGTGAAAGATACGCAGTATTTT; CDR3: CASSLSGRGVKDTQYF
J: TRBJ1-4; D: .; V: TRBV7-9; size: few; DNA: TGTGCCAGCAGCCAGAGTGGTGCGGGGAGTAATGAAAAACTGTTTTTT; CDR3: CASSQSGAGSNEKLFF
J: TRBJ2-7; D: .; V: TRBV5-5; size: once; DNA: TGTGCCAGCAGTTCACGACCCGACTTTTACGAGCAGTACTTC; CDR3: CASSSRPDFYEQYF
J: TRBJ2-2; D: .; V: TRBV20-1; size: .; DNA: TGCAGTGCCCGGACGGGGACCGGGGAGCTGTTTTTT; CDR3: CSARTGTGELFF
J: TRBJ1-4; D: TRBD1; V: TRBV12-3/TRBV12-4; size: few; DNA: TGTGCCAGCACCCCCGGGACAGGGGCAACTAATGAAAAACTGTTTTTT; CDR3: CASTPGTGATNEKLFF
J: TRBJ1-1; D: .; V: TRBV5-4; size: .; DNA: TGTGCCAGCAGCTCTGTCGGGGCATTCTTCACTGAAGCTTTCTTT; CDR3: CASSSVGAFFTEAFF
J: TRBJ2-7; D: .; V: TRBV7-2; size: .; DNA: TGTGCCAGCAGCTTAGCGGTAGGCGAGCAGTACTTC; CDR3: CASSLAVGEQYF
J: TRBJ1-2; D: .; V: TRBV7-2; size: few; DNA: TGTGCCAGCAGCTTAGAGAGGGACATCTATGGCTACACCTTC; CDR3: CASSLERDIYGYTF
J: TRBJ2-1; D: TRBD2; V: TRBV12-3/TRBV12-4; size: .; DNA: TGTGCCAGCAGTGGCGCCGGGACTAGAAATGAGCAGTTCTTC; CDR3: CASSGAGTRNEQFF
J: TRBJ2-5; D: .; V: TRBV5-1; size: few; DNA: TGCGCCAGCTCGATGGGGTGGGAAGAGACCCAGTACTTC; CDR3: CASSMGWEETQYF
J: TRBJ1-1; D: .; V: TRBV6-5; size: few; DNA: TGTGCCAGCAGTTACTCCCCTTCTTCGACAGTCACTGAAGCTTTCTTT; CDR3: CASSYSPSSTVTEAFF
J: TRBJ2-2; D: .; V: TRBV6-5; size: many; DNA: TGTGCCAGCAGTTACTCGGTGGGGGAGGGGGAGCTGTTTTTT; CDR3: CASSYSVGEGELFF
J: TRBJ1-1; D: TRBD1; V: TRBV28; size: .; DNA: TGTGCCAGCAGTATTCGGGGGGGGACGACAGGGAGGATCACTGAAGCTTTCTTT; CDR3: CASSIRGGTTGRITEAFF
J: TRBJ2-1; D: .; V: TRBV29-1; size: few; DNA: TGCAGCGTTGAAGATGATCGGGGCAATGAGCAGTTCTTC; CDR3: CSVEDDRGNEQFF
J: TRBJ1-3; D: .; V: TRBV6-1; size: .; DNA: TGTGCCAGCAGCTCCCGGGGGGCTCCTGGAAACACCATATATTTT; CDR3: CASSSRGAPGNTIYF
J: TRBJ1-4; D: .; V: TRBV27; size: many; DNA: TGTGCCAGCAGTGGACGGACAACTAATGAAAAACTGTTTTTT; CDR3: CASSGRTTNEKLFF
J: TRBJ1-1; D: TRBD1; V: TRBV29-1; size: few; DNA: TGCAGCGTTGCCTTCCCAGGGGGCCTCGGTGAAGCTTTCTTT; CDR3: CSVAFPGGLGEAFF
J: TRBJ2-3; D: TRBD2; V: TRBV20-1; size: few; DNA: TGCAGTGCTACCGGGACTAGCGGGGGTACGGGAAGGTATTTT; CDR3: CSATGTSGGTGRYF